The TCR beta chain under discussion was sequenced for a study of naive and memory T cell subsets. Study-level findings and limits: Over 85% of naive TCR sequences appeared only once, unlike memory subsets.

The ends were cut back, 4 bases at V and 0 bases at J, with 7 bases in the middle. This CDR3 is 15 amino acids long. Germline V gene data show CDR1 as MNHEY and CDR2 as SVGEGT. An equimolar mix of two oligonucleotides served as the beta constant-region primer for TRBC1 and TRBC2. Four rounds of PCR amplified the ligated cDNA using nested alpha and beta constant-region primers plus SP2. The cDNA 3' end received a ligated single-stranded oligonucleotide carrying the SP2 primer and a 12-nucleotide UMI. From the UMI-ligation and nested PCR reads, TCRdb called clonotypes with MiXCR, one entry per CDR3 protein. This table holds tens of thousands of distinct CDR3 sequences, approximately 9.2% found once. Separate alpha and beta amplification began at the second PCR step. CD4+ T cell IFNgamma after overnight CMV lysate exposure gave donor CMV status. This clonotype was observed many times. Antigen specificity is unknown.

The sample was naive CD8+ T cells from blood. V and J are TRBV6-2 or TRBV6-3 and TRBJ2-6; D is ambiguous. This TCR came from a human donor in good health. CDR3 sequence reads: CASSFYLSGANVLTF. The CDR3, as DNA: TGTGCCAGCAGTTTCTACCTCTCTGGGGCCAACGTCCTGACTTTC.